This note documents a single T cell receptor beta chain sequence. There is no known antigen for this receptor. No much larger clone exists at a distance of one base, and base qualities are not known. Library preparation was by the immunoSEQ multiplex PCR assay. The multiplex PCR relied on a mix of 60 forward primers for TCR Vbeta segments and 13 reverse primers for TCR Jbeta segments. The CDR3 region of rearranged TCR beta genes was amplified from genomic DNA with a multiplex PCR assay. Amplified TCR beta libraries were sequenced as 87-base-pair reads on the Illumina HiSeq System. Turning to the authors' computational methods: A later analysis counted tens of millions of unique TCR beta chains across the 550 to 750 repertoires, and some 11 million of these chains were shared by at least two donors. Raw reads were error-corrected and collapsed into unique sequences with a nearest-neighbor algorithm that merged closely related sequences to remove PCR and sequencing errors. Alignment of CDR3 sequences to IMGT reference sequences was used to assign V, D and J gene segments. For a sequence to be retained, at least a six-nucleotide match to both a V gene segment and a J gene segment was required. A rearrangement was called productive if the CDR3 had no stop codons and remained in frame with V and J, and every other rearrangement was called non-productive. Following IMGT convention, CDR3 was defined as the stretch from the second conserved V-encoded cysteine up to the conserved J-encoded phenylalanine. The earlier analysis of 587 of the donors excluded any sequence lacking an unambiguous match to a single V gene segment. An earlier analysis of 500 to 600 of the donors classified V segments as functional when productive rearrangements were above 56.7% and as segregating when the standard deviation between donors was above 5%. A statistical classification framework was developed to diagnose cytomegalovirus status using the catalog of TCR beta chain sequences. A later analysis assigned V and J genes by comparing TCR nucleotide sequences with IMGT/GENE-DB human TR gene sequences. Using the TCRdist pipeline, a later analysis assigned CDR3 sequences along with most-parsimonious VDJ recombination scenarios. In a later analysis, every TCR beta chain was defined by the combination of its CDR3 amino acid sequence and its V-gene family, and reads without a unique V-gene family were dropped. As a way to deal with suspected cross-contamination and a sequencing artifact, a later analysis dropped hundreds of nucleotide sequences that were highly shared and had low generation probability. In a later analysis, a clonal expansion index was calculated for each public chain from normalized within-repertoire ranks of inferred template counts. In a later analysis, generation probabilities were computed with a VDJ recombination model fitted to out-of-frame rearrangements, and the resulting probabilities were checked against IGoR. In a later analysis, hypergeometric tests were used to score TCR-TCR, TCR-HLA and TCR-CMV co-occurrence, with a repertoire-size bias correction applied to TCR pairs. A later analysis estimated false discovery rates by permuting HLA or CMV assignments 20 times. In a later analysis, co-occurring TCRs were grouped using DBSCAN, and TCRdist sequence similarity was added for clustering within HLA-allele-positive subsets. For co-occurrence clustering, repertoires with fewer than 30,000 or more than 120,000 public chains were excluded, along with five repertoires with anomalous nucleotide sharing. This immuneACCESS table, as held by TCRdb, lists in-frame sequences with V and J called but not all clones. Of the missing ones, under half trace to an unresolved V gene in checked studies; the others have no known cause. Clonal size and the V and J genes are those of that table, whereas D and trimming came from the DNA. For this sample there are some 190,000 clones; around 80% appear just once. The ten most abundant clones make up over 1.5% of the sample.

The data were obtained in a study of cytomegalovirus exposure and HLA in healthy donors (dated by TCRdb to 2017 to 2019). With respect to the entire study: An earlier analysis of roughly 500 of the donors reported 276 Gb of sequence data and 117 million unique TCR beta sequences from about 200 million T cells. An early release covering some 640 HLA-typed donors comprised 300 to 350 gigabases of sequencing data and around 86 million unique TCR sequences. The genetic ancestry cluster associated with self-reported Caucasian donors included roughly 84% of the approximately 430 genotyped donors. The study was designed to test whether signatures of past pathogen exposure could be identified by cataloging public T cell receptors. The study used immunosequencing to profile the T cell repertoires of several hundred subjects and linked those repertoires to cytomegalovirus serostatus. In addition to the first cohort of 666 subjects, a separate validation cohort of some 120 different subjects was used. The study combined high-throughput TCR immunosequencing, statistical association of individual TCRs with disease status, and machine learning to predict cytomegalovirus infection status. A later analysis re-analyzed previously published TCR beta repertoires from 666 donors and added high-resolution HLA genotyping to study TCR occurrence patterns. In the later analysis, no new phenotypic data were used to find candidate immune exposures; instead, reliance was placed on TCR beta sequences and their occurrence across donors. To decide whether each TCR beta V gene segment behaved as functional or pseudogenic, an earlier analysis of some 600 of the donors relied on high-throughput TCR beta sequencing. Donor age, sex, ethnicity and CMV serostatus were collected together with the repertoire data. A later genetic analysis used genome-wide SNP genotypes for about 65% of the 666 donors, treating that subset as a discovery cohort. Every discovery cohort repertoire had been produced on one sequencing platform. Both class I and class II loci were covered by HLA typing, at four-digit resolution. Typing coverage varied by locus: about 629-630 donors for A, B, C, DRB1 and DQB1; 500 to 550 for DQA1; around 610 for DPA1; roughly 450 for DPB1. A handful of DR-DQ haplotypes were handled as single units for association and clustering because linkage in the cohort was strong. Among some 400 genotyped donors of the cohort, an average of approximately 240,000 unique TCR beta nucleotide sequences were sequenced per donor, roughly 20% of them non-productive. Overall study results and their limits: In both the original and validation cohorts, the classifier was reported to diagnose cytomegalovirus status with high specificity and sensitivity. Only TCR beta chains were sequenced in this cohort, and the absence of alpha or paired-chain data limited detectable features. In a later analysis, several top co-occurrence clusters were reported to appear linked to parvovirus B19, influenza, CMV and Epstein-Barr virus. Because HLA typing was unavailable for some donors at each locus, only the typed subset was used in association tests. Most TCR sequences were observed very rarely across donors, whereas some public TCRs were present in many individuals. When HLA alleles, especially DR and DQ, strongly co-occurred, TCR associations were difficult to assign to individual alleles. The study gave a list of 150 to 200 TCR beta chains associated with cytomegalovirus. In a later genetic analysis, fewer N-insertions in productive TCRs were reported among donors in an Asian-associated ancestry cluster than the roughly 640-donor mean. CMV serostatus was the only immune exposure information available for the cohort. A group of highly shared sequence variants was considered likely to be a technical artifact of the sequencing pipeline. A later analysis associated 17,000 or so TCR beta sequences with specific HLA alleles at a false discovery rate of 0.05. A few of the identified cytomegalovirus-associated TCR beta chains were confirmed in vitro to be specific for cytomegalovirus antigens. The earlier analysis of 587 of the donors excluded some 15 rarely observed V segments, including chromosome 9 orphons, because counts were too low. The presence/absence analyses assumed that sequencing depth was roughly uniform across donors, and that assumption may not be true. The authors suggested that the approach could potentially be extended to other disease states and immunological phenotypes. In an earlier analysis of over 550 of the donors, most TCR beta V segments were observed in productive rearrangements about 90% or about 30% of the time, broadly matching IMGT annotations. In a later genetic analysis, a missense DCLRE1C variant was associated with V-gene and J-gene trimming of TCR beta chains, and the association was replicated in an independent cohort. Correlated functional status among segregating V segments might be attributable to linkage disequilibrium, but an unknown experimental factor could not be ruled out. In a later analysis, most CMV-associated TCR beta chains were found to appear HLA-restricted, with HLA associations seemingly driven largely by CMV exposure. A further reported finding was that TCR beta sequences accurately predicted the HLA-A and HLA-B alleles for most subjects in the first cohort. In a later analysis, TCR association rates were found to vary across HLA loci, with the most associated TCRs seen for DRB1 alleles and the fewest for HLA-C alleles. Compared with equally common non-associated chains, HLA-associated TCR beta chains in a later analysis were more clonally expanded and had lower generation probabilities.

The cohort was made up of about 670 healthy bone marrow donors. At the time of sampling, all cohort members were nominally healthy, though unrecorded immune exposures were likely present. The donor was CMV seropositive and was included in the group of 250 to 300 seropositive cohort members. A peripheral blood sample was collected from each donor, and TCR beta sequencing was performed on peripheral blood mononuclear cells. The Qiagen DNeasy Blood Extraction Kit was used to extract genomic DNA from the blood cell samples. This sequence was found in a man aged 35 to 55 in good health and CMV-seropositive. The sequenced material came from PBMCs.

The CDR3 region reads CATRTSGSPYNEQFF. The DNA is TGTGCCACCAGGACTAGCGGGAGTCCGTACAATGAGCAGTTCTTC. Recombination joined TRBV7-2 with TRBJ2-1, with 13 bases matching TRBD2. Based on the germline V gene, the CDR1 and CDR2 sequences are SGHTA and FQGNSA. The germline V end is reduced by 10 bases and the J end by 4 bases; junction bases left unmatched: 7. Including cysteine and phenylalanine, the CDR3 has 15 amino acids. The DNA shown is the 45-base CDR3, in frame from base 1.